What follows are 12 T cell receptor beta chains derived from one specimen sequenced in a study of chemoradiotherapy in HPV16-positive cancers. The method was immunoSEQ multiplex PCR; TCRdb's version includes in-frame clones alone and lacks a portion of them. The data hold 8,600 or so clones, with more than 75% observed a single time. This sample comprised tumor tissue, obtained from a patient who underwent chemoradiotherapy. The receptors originated from a human donor with HPV-associated anogenital cancer.

The V call is TRBV5-4, the J call TRBJ2-7, with 7 positions matching TRBD2. From germline, CDR1 is SGHNT and CDR2 YYREEE (reference sequence). The V gene end was trimmed by 4 bases and the J gene end by 7 bases; junction bases not matched to a gene: 14. This CDR3 comprises 15 residues. The DNA for the CDR3 is TGTGCCAGCAGCCCCGCAGCGGGGCGGAGAGGGGAGCAGTACTTC. Translated, it gives CASSPAAGRRGEQYF.

This sequence joins TRBV19 and TRBJ1-2; 7 bases agree with TRBD1. With 3 bases clipped from V and 2 bases from J, the junction kept 6 bases outside the gene matches. The CDR3 sequence is 15 residues long. In germline, CDR1 is LNHDA, CDR2 SQIVND (reference sequence). CDR3 region: CASSMEGAINYGYTF. CDR3 sequence (DNA): TGTGCCAGTAGTATGGAGGGGGCAATCAACTATGGCTACACCTTC.

This chain connects TRBV11-1 to TRBJ2-3; 10 bases agree with TRBD1. The germline CDR1 and CDR2 sequences are SGHAT and FQDESV (reference sequence). The CDR3 extends over 19 amino acids. V shed 4 bases and J 0 bases; nucleotides not matched to a gene: 13. CDR3 protein: CASSSPPRQGATSTDTQYF. The CDR3 DNA reads TGTGCCAGCAGCTCTCCACCCAGACAGGGGGCGACTAGCACAGATACGCAGTATTTT.

This sequence joins TRBV5-4 and TRBJ2-2; 9 bases fit TRBD2. Per germline, CDR1 SGHNT and CDR2 YYREEE (reference sequence). The CDR3 covers 15 residues. V shed 4 bases, J shed 3 bases, and the junction held 4 bases outside the gene matches. In nucleotides, the CDR3 is TGTGCCAGCAGCCGACTAGCGGCCGACACCGGGGAGCTGTTTTTT. Translating gives CASSRLAADTGELFF.

The chain uses TRBV4-2 and TRBJ2-6; no clear D. The germline gives CDR1 LGHNA, CDR2 YNFKEQ. The CDR3 totals 17 residues. Trimming removed 0 bases at V and 0 bases at J, with 9 bases between. In nucleotides, the CDR3 is TGTGCCAGCAGCCAAGAGCGGTCTAGCTCTGGGGCCAACGTCCTGACTTTC. This gives the protein CASSQERSSSGANVLTF.

J is TRBJ1-2 and V is TRBV19; D is ambiguous. Germline values: CDR1 LNHDA, CDR2 SQIVND (reference sequence). There are 13 residues in the CDR3. V dropped 7 bases and J dropped 5 bases, with 14 bases sitting between them. The CDR3, as DNA: TGTGCCAGTACCTTCAGTCCCGGGTATGGCTACACCTTC. Encoded protein: CASTFSPGYGYTF.

V and J are TRBV5-1 and TRBJ2-1; 7 bases agree with TRBD2. With V trimmed by 5 bases and J by 4 bases, 9 bases remained unmatched. This CDR3 is 15 amino acids long. Germline CDR1 SGHRS, CDR2 YFSETQ. CDR3 residues: CASSRTSEPYNEQFF. As DNA, the CDR3 is TGCGCCAGCAGTCGTACTAGCGAACCTTACAATGAGCAGTTCTTC. The complete variable domain, with remaining parts taken from reference TRBV5-1 and TRBJ2-1, reads KAGVTQTPRYLIKTRGQQVTLSCSPISGHRSVSWYQQTPGQGLQFLFEYFSETQRNKGNFPGRFSGRQFSNSRSEMNVSTLELGDSALYLCASSRTSEPYNEQFFGPGTRLTVL.

The chain links TRBV7-9 to TRBJ1-1; D is possibly TRBD1 (5 bases). CDR3 size: 13 residues. In germline, CDR1 is SEHNR, CDR2 FQNEAQ (reference sequence). Trimming stripped 5 bases from V and 4 bases from J, with 11 bases between. CDR3 coding DNA: TGTGCCAGCAGCCTGGGGGGGAGCACTGAAGCTTTCTTT. Amino acids: CASSLGGSTEAFF.

The chain employs TRBV5-4 and TRBJ2-1; D remains unclear. Trimming removed 4 bases from V and 8 bases from J, with 10 bases in between. CDR3 length equals 12 residues. From germline, CDR1 is SGHNT and CDR2 YYREEE (reference sequence). The CDR3 DNA follows: TGTGCCAGCAGCCGCCCGAGGTATGAGCAGTTCTTC. Protein product: CASSRPRYEQFF.

The chain combines TRBV15 with TRBJ2-3, with 14 bases that match TRBD2. Germline trimming cut 1 base from V and 0 bases from J; bases unmatched to any gene: 3. Germline values: CDR1 LNHNV, CDR2 YYDKDF (reference sequence). The CDR3 has 18 residues. In nucleotides, the CDR3 is TGTGCCACCAGCAGAGGACTAGCGGGGGGGTCTAGCACAGATACGCAGTATTTT. Translating gives CATSRGLAGGSSTDTQYF.

The V call is TRBV29-1, the J call TRBJ1-4; a weak D match, TRBD1 (5 bases). In germline, CDR1 is SQVTM, CDR2 ANQGSEA. V was clipped by 6 bases and J by 11 bases, with 13 bases between them. The CDR3 covers 11 residues. The CDR3 sequence: CSVSDGGKLFF. The DNA of the CDR3 is TGCAGCGTCTCGGACGGGGGGAAACTGTTTTTT.

This clone came up a few times. The V gene is TRBV18, the J gene TRBJ2-1, with no clear D. Germline V gives CDR1 KGHSH, CDR2 LQKENI. This CDR3 comprises 13 residues. V was shortened by 0 bases and J by 7 bases, with 7 bases between the two germline ends. Here the CDR3 reads CASSPPSVNEQFF. In DNA, the CDR3 is TGTGCCAGCTCACCACCGAGTGTGAATGAGCAGTTCTTC.